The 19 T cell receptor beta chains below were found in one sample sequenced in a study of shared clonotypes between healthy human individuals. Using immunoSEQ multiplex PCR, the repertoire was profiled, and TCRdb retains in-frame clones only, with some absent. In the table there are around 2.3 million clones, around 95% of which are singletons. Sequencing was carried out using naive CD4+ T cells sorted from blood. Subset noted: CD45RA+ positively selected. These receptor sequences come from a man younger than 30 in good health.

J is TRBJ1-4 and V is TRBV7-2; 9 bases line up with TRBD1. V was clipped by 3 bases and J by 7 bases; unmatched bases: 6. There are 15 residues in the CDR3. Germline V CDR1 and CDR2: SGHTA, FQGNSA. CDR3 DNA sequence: TGTGCCAGCAGCTTTGGGGACAGGGAAGGTGAAAAACTGTTTTTT. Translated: CASSFGDREGEKLFF.

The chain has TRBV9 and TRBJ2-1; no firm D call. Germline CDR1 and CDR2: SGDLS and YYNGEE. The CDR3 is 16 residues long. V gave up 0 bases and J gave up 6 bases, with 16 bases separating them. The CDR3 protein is CASSVAHTLAPNEQFF. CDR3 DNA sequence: TGTGCCAGCAGCGTAGCTCATACCTTAGCCCCCAATGAGCAGTTCTTC.

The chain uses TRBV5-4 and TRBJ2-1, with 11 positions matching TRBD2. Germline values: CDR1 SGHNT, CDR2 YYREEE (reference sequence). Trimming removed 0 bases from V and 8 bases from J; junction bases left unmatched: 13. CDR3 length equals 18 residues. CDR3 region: CASSLELAGAAGGYEQFF. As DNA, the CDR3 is TGTGCCAGCAGCTTGGAACTAGCGGGGGCCGCAGGCGGGTATGAGCAGTTCTTC.

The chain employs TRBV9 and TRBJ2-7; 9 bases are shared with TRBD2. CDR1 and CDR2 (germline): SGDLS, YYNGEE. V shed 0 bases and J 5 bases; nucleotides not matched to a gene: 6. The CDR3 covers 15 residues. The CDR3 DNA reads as TGTGCCAGCAGCGTAGCTCCCCTAGCGGGAAACGAGCAGTACTTC. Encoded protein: CASSVAPLAGNEQYF.

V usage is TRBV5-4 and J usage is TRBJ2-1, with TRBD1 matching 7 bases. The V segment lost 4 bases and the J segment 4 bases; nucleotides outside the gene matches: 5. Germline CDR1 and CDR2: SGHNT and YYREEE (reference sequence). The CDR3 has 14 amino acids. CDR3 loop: CASSHDRDYNEQFF. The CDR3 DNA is TGTGCCAGCAGCCATGACAGGGATTACAATGAGCAGTTCTTC.

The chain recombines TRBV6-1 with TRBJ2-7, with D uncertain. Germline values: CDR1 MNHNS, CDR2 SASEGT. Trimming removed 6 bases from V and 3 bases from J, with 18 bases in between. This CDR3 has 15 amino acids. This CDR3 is CASSLRVQVLYEQYF. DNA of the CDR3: TGTGCCAGCAGCCTAAGGGTCCAGGTGCTCTACGAGCAGTACTTC.

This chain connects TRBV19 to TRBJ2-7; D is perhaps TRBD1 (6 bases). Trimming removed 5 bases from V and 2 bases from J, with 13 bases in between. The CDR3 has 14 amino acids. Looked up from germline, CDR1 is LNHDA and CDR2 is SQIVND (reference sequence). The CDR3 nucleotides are TGTGCCAGTAGTCTGTCCAGGGGAACCTACGAGCAGTACTTC. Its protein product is CASSLSRGTYEQYF.

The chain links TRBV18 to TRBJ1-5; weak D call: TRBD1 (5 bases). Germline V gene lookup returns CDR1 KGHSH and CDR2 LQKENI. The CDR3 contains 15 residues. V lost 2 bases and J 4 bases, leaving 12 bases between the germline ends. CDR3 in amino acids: CASSPESGKNQPQHF. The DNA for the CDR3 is TGTGCCAGCTCACCAGAATCAGGGAAGAATCAGCCCCAGCATTTT.

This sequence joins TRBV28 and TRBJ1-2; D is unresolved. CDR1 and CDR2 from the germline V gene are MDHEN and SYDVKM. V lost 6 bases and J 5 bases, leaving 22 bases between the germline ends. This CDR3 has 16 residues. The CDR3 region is CASRTGPEPGFYGYTF. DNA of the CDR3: TGTGCCAGCAGAACGGGTCCTGAACCCGGCTTTTATGGCTACACCTTC.

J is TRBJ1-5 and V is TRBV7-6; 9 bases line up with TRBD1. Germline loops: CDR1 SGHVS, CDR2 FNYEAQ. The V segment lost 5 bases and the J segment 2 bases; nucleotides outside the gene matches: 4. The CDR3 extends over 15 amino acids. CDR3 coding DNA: TGTGCCAGCAGCCCCCGGACAGGGGGCAATCAGCCCCAGCATTTT. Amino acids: CASSPRTGGNQPQHF.

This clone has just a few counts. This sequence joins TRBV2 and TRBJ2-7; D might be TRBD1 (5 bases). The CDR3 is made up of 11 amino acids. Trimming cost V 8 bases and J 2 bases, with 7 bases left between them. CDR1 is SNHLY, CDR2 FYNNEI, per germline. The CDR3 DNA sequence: TGTGCCAGCCAGGGCCCCTACGAGCAGTACTTC. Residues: CASQGPYEQYF.

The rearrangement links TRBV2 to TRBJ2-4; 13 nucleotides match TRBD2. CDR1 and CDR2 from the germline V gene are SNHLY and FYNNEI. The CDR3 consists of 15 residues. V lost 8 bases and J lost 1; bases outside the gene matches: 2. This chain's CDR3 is CASQTSGRAKNIQYF. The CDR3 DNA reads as TGTGCCAGCCAGACTAGCGGGAGGGCCAAAAACATTCAGTACTTC.

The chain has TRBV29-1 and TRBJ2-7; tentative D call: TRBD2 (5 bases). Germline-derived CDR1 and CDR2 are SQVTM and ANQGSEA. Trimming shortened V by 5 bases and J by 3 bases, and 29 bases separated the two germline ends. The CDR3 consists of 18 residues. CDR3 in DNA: TGCAGCGTTATTCCGGGGTCAGACACGCCCGCGGGCCACTACGAGCAGTACTTC. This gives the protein CSVIPGSDTPAGHYEQYF.

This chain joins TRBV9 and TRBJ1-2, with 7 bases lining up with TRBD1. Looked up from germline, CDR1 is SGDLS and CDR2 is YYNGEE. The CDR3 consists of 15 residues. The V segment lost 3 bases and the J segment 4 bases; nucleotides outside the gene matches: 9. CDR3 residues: CASSAQGEVGYGYTF. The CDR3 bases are TGTGCCAGCAGCGCTCAGGGGGAAGTAGGCTATGGCTACACCTTC.

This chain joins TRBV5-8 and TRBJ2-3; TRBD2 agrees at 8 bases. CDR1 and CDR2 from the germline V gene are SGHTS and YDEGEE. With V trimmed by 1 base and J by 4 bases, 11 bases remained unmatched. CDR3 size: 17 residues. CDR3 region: CASSLSPAGVGSDTQYF. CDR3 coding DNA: TGTGCCAGCAGCTTGAGTCCAGCGGGAGTAGGGTCAGATACGCAGTATTTT.

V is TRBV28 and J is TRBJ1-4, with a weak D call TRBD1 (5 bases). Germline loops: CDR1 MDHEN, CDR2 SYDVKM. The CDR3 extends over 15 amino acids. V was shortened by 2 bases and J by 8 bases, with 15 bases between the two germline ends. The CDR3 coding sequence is TGTGCCAGCAGTTTAACGCCAGGGCAGGGCGAAAAACTGTTTTTT. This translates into CASSLTPGQGEKLFF.

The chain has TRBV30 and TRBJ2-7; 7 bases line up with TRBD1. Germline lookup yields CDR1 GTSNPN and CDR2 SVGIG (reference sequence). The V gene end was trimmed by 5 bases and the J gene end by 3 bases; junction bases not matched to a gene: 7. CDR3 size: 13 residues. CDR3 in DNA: TGTGCCTGGGTGAGGACAGGAAGCTACGAGCAGTACTTC. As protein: CAWVRTGSYEQYF.

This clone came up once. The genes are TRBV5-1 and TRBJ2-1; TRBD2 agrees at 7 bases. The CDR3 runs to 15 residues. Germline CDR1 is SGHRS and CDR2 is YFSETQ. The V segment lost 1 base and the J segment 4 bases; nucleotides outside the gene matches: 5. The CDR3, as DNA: TGCGCCAGCAGCTTGTTGGGGAGGGGTTACAATGAGCAGTTCTTC. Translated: CASSLLGRGYNEQFF.

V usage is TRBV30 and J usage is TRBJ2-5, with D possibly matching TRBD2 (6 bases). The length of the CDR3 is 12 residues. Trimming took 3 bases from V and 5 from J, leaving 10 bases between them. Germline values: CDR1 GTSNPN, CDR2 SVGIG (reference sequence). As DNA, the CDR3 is TGTGCCTGGAGCGGAGGGGAGGAGACCCAGTACTTC. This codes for CAWSGGEETQYF. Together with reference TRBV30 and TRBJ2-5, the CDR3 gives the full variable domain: SQTIHQWPATLVQPVGSPLSLECTVEGTSNPNLYWYRQAAGRGLQLLFYSVGIGQISSEVPQNLSASRPQDRQFILSSKKLLLSDSGFYLCAWSGGEETQYFGPGTRLLVL.